These 2 T cell receptor beta chains came from one sample sequenced in a study of blood T cell repertoires in COVID-19. The repertoire was sequenced with immunoSEQ multiplex PCR; TCRdb's copy has only in-frame clones and lacks some. The repertoire holds about 120,000 clones, 90% seen once, with 1.8% in the top ten. Sample: peripheral blood. Receptors originate from a human donor with active COVID-19. The donor label of this sample is uncertain.

V gene TRBV6-2 or TRBV6-3 combines with J gene TRBJ1-1; TRBD1 matches at 10 bases. The CDR3 sequence is 17 residues long. J gave up 2 bases and V 5 bases, and 11 bases lay outside the gene matches. Looked up from germline, CDR1 is MNHEY and CDR2 is SVGEGT. Here the CDR3 DNA reads TGTGCCAGCAGTCCCTGGACAGGGGGACGCATAAACACTGAAGCTTTCTTT. Protein: CASSPWTGGRINTEAFF.

The rearrangement joins TRBV7-2 to TRBJ1-6; 7 bases are a match to TRBD1. Trimming cost V 5 bases and J 6 bases; bases outside gene matches: 7. Per germline, CDR1 SGHTA and CDR2 FQGNSA. The CDR3 is made up of 15 amino acids. CDR3 amino acids: CASSPKTGANSPLHF. The CDR3, as DNA: TGTGCCAGCAGCCCCAAAACAGGGGCTAATTCACCCCTCCACTTT.